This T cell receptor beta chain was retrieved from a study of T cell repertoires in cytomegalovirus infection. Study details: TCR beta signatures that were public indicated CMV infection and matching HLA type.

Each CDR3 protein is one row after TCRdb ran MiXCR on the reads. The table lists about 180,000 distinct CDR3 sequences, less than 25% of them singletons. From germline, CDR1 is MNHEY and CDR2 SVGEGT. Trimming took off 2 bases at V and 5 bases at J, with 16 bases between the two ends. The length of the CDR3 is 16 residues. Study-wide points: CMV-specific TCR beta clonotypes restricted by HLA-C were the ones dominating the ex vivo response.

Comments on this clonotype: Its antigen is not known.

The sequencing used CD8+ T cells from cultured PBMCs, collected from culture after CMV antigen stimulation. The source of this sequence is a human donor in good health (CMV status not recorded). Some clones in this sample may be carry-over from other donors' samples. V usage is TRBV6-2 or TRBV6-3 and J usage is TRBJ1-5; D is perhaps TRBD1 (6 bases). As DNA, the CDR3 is TGTGCCAGCAGTTACAATGGGGGCCCAGATCATCAGCCCCAGCATTTT. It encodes CASSYNGGPDHQPQHF.